This T cell receptor (beta chain) was identified in a study of beta chain features in type 1 diabetes. Study information: Examined across all samples were roughly 110,000,000 sorted cells. Findings and caveats of the study: Sequencing from cDNA could over-represent high-TCR-expressing cells. PCR might favor shorter templates, but any such skew would affect patients and controls equally. Within each of all four CD4+ subsets, Type 1 diabetes patients had TCRB CDR3s that were moderately but significantly shorter. Still unanswered here is whether HLA type influences TCRB rearrangement.

There are many counts of this clone. Its cognate antigen is unknown. The investigators reverse transcribed all of the isolated RNA, so they sequenced expressed TCRB transcripts. This table comes from immunoSEQ multiplex PCR, and its TCRdb copy is limited to in-frame clones, with some not included. Here the sample spans about 390,000 clones, roughly a tenth being singletons. The sequenced sample consisted of central memory CD4+ T cells from blood. The source of this sequence is a man aged 25-45 years with type 1 diabetes.

CDR3 in amino acids: CASSQRDRARDTQYF. The CDR3 nucleotides read TGTGCCAGCAGCCAGCGTGACAGGGCAAGAGATACGCAGTATTTT. The chain links TRBV14 to TRBJ2-3; 7 positions match TRBD1. After removal of 3 bases from V and 5 bases from J, the junction contained 8 bases not matched to a gene. CDR3 length equals 15 residues. From germline, CDR1 is SGHDN and CDR2 FVKESK.